This T cell receptor (beta chain) was recovered during a study of vaccination effects on CD4 cells after COVID-19. Study-wide context: Antigen-specific CD4+ T cells were expanded (with viral peptide pools) by the ViraFEST assay ahead of sequencing. It was a median of 72 days after the second dose that post-vaccine samples were obtained.

Once cultured for approximately ten days, the cells underwent separation to obtain CD4+ T cells. Two-dose vaccination with either BNT162b2 or mRNA-1273 was given to the participants. Vaccinated participants had no history of SARS-CoV-2 infection and tested negative for nucleocapsid antibodies. Half-medium changes using IL-2 medium occurred on days 3 and 7. To note about this clone: The target antigen is unknown.

Libraries were prepared by immunoSEQ multiplex PCR; TCRdb keeps only in-frame clonotypes and omits some of them. The data contain 40,000 to 50,000 clones, 60% to 75% of them singletons. Sequencing was performed on CD4+ T cells from PBMCs cultured without peptide, taken after COVID-19 vaccination. The sequence was obtained from a human donor who received a COVID-19 vaccine.

CDR3 sequence reads: CSAGQTNTEAFF. The CDR3 region has the DNA TGCAGCGCTGGACAGACAAACACTGAAGCTTTCTTT. V gene TRBV29-1 combines with J gene TRBJ1-1; D is perhaps TRBD1 (6 bases). The V end was cut by 7 bases, the J end by 2 bases, with 11 bases between. The CDR3 has 12 residues. The germline gives CDR1 SQVTM, CDR2 ANQGSEA.